This entry describes one T cell receptor beta chain. The sample comes from a study of shared clonotypes between healthy human individuals. Several immunoSEQ plates received, in even portions, the genomic DNA of each subset. Generated by immunoSEQ multiplex PCR, the TCRdb table keeps only in-frame clones and is missing some. The data contain 2 million to 2.5 million clones, approximately 96% of them singletons. Every donor was a Caucasian adult from Nashville, Tennessee. Investigators divided CD4+ cells into CD45RA+ naive and CD45RA-negative memory subsets. From germline, CDR1 is LGHNA and CDR2 YSLEER. CDR3 size: 13 residues. Trimming pared 1 base from V and 8 bases from J, leaving 11 bases between.

The sequence was obtained from a man between 18 and 29 years old in good health. The chain combines TRBV4-3 with TRBJ1-2; D gene uncertain. The sequencing input was naive CD4+ T cells sorted from blood. Subset: CD45RA+ positively selected. This CDR3 is CASSQASGRGYTF. In DNA, the CDR3 is TGCGCCAGCAGCCAAGCCTCGGGGAGGGGCTACACCTTC.